This record looks at one TCR beta chain sequence and its context. Antigen unknown. These data are taken from a study of T cell repertoires in cytomegalovirus infection. Across the whole study: Indications of both CMV infection and matching HLA type were provided by public TCR beta signatures. General study results and limits: Dominant in the ex vivo response were TCR beta clonotypes restricted by HLA-C and specific for CMV. Frequencies of public TCR beta families were cumulated, and this identified carriers of CMV plus the relevant HLA.

The CDR3 consists of 14 residues. CDR1 is MNHEY and CDR2 is SVGEGT in the germline V gene. With V trimmed by 6 bases and J by 8 bases, 9 bases remained unmatched. In TCRdb, the reads were re-called with MiXCR into one record per CDR3 protein. This sample has more than 400,000 distinct CDR3 sequences, with around 27% found just once. This clonotype originated in a human donor in good health (CMV status not recorded). Some clones in this sample may be carry-over from other donors' samples. The V gene is TRBV6-2 or TRBV6-3, the J gene TRBJ2-1, with 8 positions matching TRBD2. The specimen was PBMCs. CDR3 in amino acids: CASRQRGRMDEQFF. The CDR3 DNA follows: TGTGCCAGCAGACAGCGGGGGAGGATGGATGAGCAGTTCTTC.